This record concerns one TCR beta chain sequence. This record belongs to a study of patients and donors after allogeneic stem cell transplantation. With 7 bases clipped from V and 0 bases from J, the junction kept 6 bases outside the gene matches. This CDR3 comprises 16 residues. CDR1 SGHTA and CDR2 FQGNSA come from the germline V gene. One entry per CDR3 protein, called by TCRdb with MiXCR from the RT-PCR reads. The sample includes 190,000 or so distinct CDR3 sequences, more than 35% seen only once; the top ten take around 10%. Sequencing was carried out using blood, either unsorted or a sorted T cell fraction (not recorded which). V gene TRBV7-2 combines with J gene TRBJ1-6; 7 nucleotides match TRBD1. This clonotype originated in a human donor who was either an allogeneic HSCT recipient or a stem cell or donor lymphocyte infusion donor (not recorded which). It is not recorded whose cells these are; they may come from a transplant donor. The CDR3 protein is CASTTGQSSYNSPLHF. The CDR3 DNA reads as TGTGCCAGCACCACGGGACAGAGCTCCTATAATTCACCCCTCCACTTT.